The clone carrying this TCR beta chain was seen more than once but under ten times. The target antigen is unknown. These data are taken from a study of post-analysis software for immune sequencing data. In the study overall: Clinical courses comprised relapsing-remitting, secondary progressive and progressive-relapsing multiple sclerosis. Study-level findings and limits: Several TRBV segments occurring more often in patients than controls included TRBV5-6, TRBV5-1 and TRBV20-1. Co-batched samples clustered tightly together by F measure.

CDR1 is SGHTS and CDR2 is YDEGEE in the germline V gene. This CDR3 region has 14 residues. V lost 1 base and J 1 base, leaving 8 bases between the germline ends. The TCR beta cDNA libraries contained unique molecular identifiers. The authors obtained roughly 0.5 million cDNA molecules from approximately 0.91 to 9.4 million T cells. TCRdb re-analysed the PCR reads in MiXCR, keeping a single row per CDR3 protein. The sample lists hundreds of thousands of distinct CDR3 sequences; around 64% were seen once. The sequence was collected from a girl aged 2 to 10 with multiple sclerosis. V usage is TRBV5-8 and J usage is TRBJ2-5; the D call may be TRBD1 or TRBD2 (5 bases each). Sequencing used blood. Here the CDR3 reads CASSLRDVQETQYF. The CDR3 bases are TGTGCCAGCAGCTTGAGGGACGTCCAAGAGACCCAGTACTTC.